The clone carrying this T cell receptor (beta chain) was observed once. What it binds is unknown. Generated by immunoSEQ multiplex PCR, the TCRdb table keeps only in-frame clones and is missing some. Of around 25,000 clones listed, just over 90% are singletons. The data derive from a study of chemoradiotherapy in HPV16-positive cancers. Study-level points and caveats: The functional HPV-specific definition rests on just two HPV16-positive patients. HPV-responsive T-cell expansion during chemoradiotherapy was linked to improved recurrence-free survival in HPV16-positive patients.

This CDR3 has 12 residues. Germline-derived CDR1 and CDR2 are SGDLS and YYNGEE. V lost 2 bases, J lost 5 bases, and 7 bases lay in between. The clonotype comes from a human donor with HPV-associated anogenital cancer. Sequencing used blood, obtained from a patient who underwent chemoradiotherapy. The V gene is TRBV9, the J gene TRBJ2-5; no clear D gene. This chain's CDR3 is CASSVMGETQYF. CDR3 coding DNA: TGTGCCAGCAGCGTCATGGGGGAGACCCAGTACTTC.